The 21 T cell receptor beta chains listed next were all sequenced from one sample in a study of glioma-infiltrating T cells. The iRepertoire nested amplicon-rescue multiplex PCR amplified TCR alpha and beta CDR3s from RNA. TCRdb reprocessed the multiplex PCR reads with MiXCR, giving one entry per CDR3 protein. The sample comprises roughly 100,000 distinct CDR3 sequences, around 28% of which are singletons, and approximately 43% rests with the top ten. Sequencing used glioma tissue, nonneoplastic brain tissue, or PBMCs (not recorded which). Source of these receptors: a human donor with low-grade glioma or glioblastoma, undergoing nonglioma brain surgery, or in good health (not recorded which).

In its sample, this clonotype was seen many times. The V and J genes are TRBV20-1 and TRBJ1-6; D is ambiguous. Germline CDR1 is DFQATT and CDR2 is SNEGSKA (reference sequence). The CDR3 sequence is 12 residues long. V lost 2 bases and J 7 bases, leaving 6 bases between the germline ends. CDR3 amino acids: CSARKDNSPLHF. The CDR3 coding sequence is TGCAGTGCTAGAAAAGACAATTCACCCCTCCACTTT.

This clonotype was detected many times. This chain connects TRBV6-2 or TRBV6-3 to TRBJ2-1, with TRBD2 matching over 7 bases. Germline V gene data show CDR1 as MNHEY and CDR2 as SVGEGT. The CDR3 runs 13 residues. After removal of 4 bases from V and 7 bases from J, the junction contained 4 bases not matched to a gene. The CDR3 loop is CASSWVGGNEQFF. For the CDR3, the DNA is TGTGCCAGCAGTTGGGTGGGGGGGAATGAGCAGTTCTTC.

This clonotype appeared many times. The CDR3 reads CASSPLGDTQYF. In DNA, the CDR3 is TGTGCCAGCAGCCCATTGGGCGATACGCAGTATTTT. The chain uses TRBV7-2 and TRBJ2-3; no clear D gene. V was clipped by 5 bases and J by 6 bases, with 9 bases between them. Germline loops: CDR1 SGHTA, CDR2 FQGNSA. This CDR3 comprises 12 residues.

The rearrangement links TRBV12-3 or TRBV12-4 to TRBJ2-7; perhaps D is TRBD1 or TRBD2 (5 bases each). The CDR3 runs 15 residues. V was shortened by 4 bases and J by 3 bases, with 16 bases between the two germline ends. In DNA, the CDR3 is TGTGCCAGCAGTTCAGGGCAGGTGGGAGTCTACGAGCAGTACTTC. Protein: CASSSGQVGVYEQYF.

Details on this clonotype: This may be a read error, as it is one base from a much larger clone. This chain joins TRBV7-6 and TRBJ1-1, with D possibly matching TRBD1 (6 bases). CDR3 length equals 13 residues. From germline, CDR1 is SGHVS and CDR2 FNYEAQ. CDR3 residues: CDSSVDRETEAFF. CDR3 in DNA: TGTGATAGCTCGGTGGACAGAGAAACTGAAGCTTTCTTT.

The rearrangement links TRBV11-3 to TRBJ2-1, with 8 bases identical to TRBD2. V lost 4 bases to trimming and J lost 9 bases; unmatched junction nucleotides: 17. The CDR3 has 17 amino acids. Germline V gene lookup returns CDR1 SGHNT and CDR2 YENEEA. CDR3 in amino acids: CASSYTLRSGGDGEQFF. The CDR3 nucleotides read TGTGCCAGCAGCTACACCCTAAGGAGCGGGGGTGACGGTGAGCAGTTCTTC.

This clonotype was counted ten times or more. This chain uses TRBV7-2 with TRBJ1-2, with 10 bases identical to TRBD1. Trimming took 4 bases from V and 2 from J; bases not matched to a gene: 7. This CDR3 spans 16 amino acids. Germline CDR1 is SGHTA and CDR2 is FQGNSA. The CDR3: CASSSGQGEGNYGYTF. CDR3 coding DNA: TGTGCCAGCAGCTCCGGACAGGGGGAGGGGAACTATGGCTACACCTTC.

This sequence joins TRBV19 and TRBJ2-7; no reliable D call. Germline lookup yields CDR1 LNHDA and CDR2 SQIVND (reference sequence). Trimming took off 6 bases at V and 0 bases at J, with 9 bases between the two ends. The CDR3 has 13 residues. The CDR3 protein is CASRSPSSYEQYF. The CDR3 DNA follows: TGTGCCAGTAGGTCCCCCAGCTCCTACGAGCAGTACTTC.

This clonotype was counted only a few times. The chain has TRBV18 and TRBJ1-2; D perhaps matches TRBD1 (5 bases). The CDR3 is made up of 15 amino acids. V lost 3 bases and J lost 0, with 11 bases in between. Per the germline V gene, CDR1 is KGHSH and CDR2 is LQKENI. CDR3 sequence reads: CASSPRDAANYGYTF. The CDR3 nucleotides are TGTGCCAGCTCACCCCGGGACGCGGCTAACTATGGCTACACCTTC.

In regard to this clonotype: Just one base apart from a much larger clone, this may be a read error. The CDR3 sequence: CASSKTSGGAGDTQYF. The DNA of the CDR3 is TGTGCCAGCAGCAAGACTAGCGGGGGGGCCGGAGATACGCAGTATTTT. This sequence joins TRBV4-2 and TRBJ2-3; TRBD2 aligns across 14 bases. Trimming took 5 bases from V and 5 from J; bases not matched to a gene: 6. In germline, CDR1 is LGHNA, CDR2 YNFKEQ. This CDR3 has 16 amino acids.

On this clonotype itself: This may be a read error: a much more frequent sequence differs by one nucleotide. The chain employs TRBV18 and TRBJ1-1, with D unclear. This CDR3 has 14 amino acids. The germline V gene encodes CDR1 KGHSH and CDR2 LQKENI. The CDR3, as DNA: TGTGCCAGATCACCACCCGTGAGGGAAGGGGAAGCTTTCTTT. As protein: CARSPPVREGEAFF.

This clonotype appeared many times. The chain has TRBV6-1 and TRBJ1-1; D is possibly TRBD1 (6 bases). The germline CDR1 and CDR2 sequences are MNHNS and SASEGT. V lost 7 bases to trimming and J lost 9 bases, with 15 bases between them. This CDR3 comprises 12 residues. The CDR3 region is CASTRVQGKAFF. In DNA form, the CDR3 reads TGTGCCAGCACTCGCGTTCAGGGGAAAGCTTTCTTT.

The chain couples TRBV11-2 to TRBJ1-2, with D uncertain. V dropped 3 bases and J dropped 2 bases, with 13 bases sitting between them. CDR1 and CDR2 (germline): SGHAT, FQNNGV. The CDR3 runs to 15 residues. CDR3 sequence (DNA): TGTGCCAGCAGCTTCCCGGAATTTGGGAACTATGGCTACACCTTC. This translates into CASSFPEFGNYGYTF.

This clonotype appeared many times. The rearrangement links TRBV28 to TRBJ2-1, with TRBD1 as a possible D gene (6 bases). V was trimmed by 6 bases and J by 8 bases, leaving 14 bases between them. The length of the CDR3 is 13 residues. Germline values: CDR1 MDHEN, CDR2 SYDVKM. CDR3 nucleotide sequence: TGTGCCAGCAGGGACAGCCTTGTCGATGAGCAGTTCTTC. Translating it yields CASRDSLVDEQFF.

This chain joins TRBV19 and TRBJ2-1; the D gene is possibly TRBD1 (5 bases). Trimming cost V 4 bases and J 9 bases, with 10 bases left between them. CDR3 size: 12 residues. Germline lookup yields CDR1 LNHDA and CDR2 SQIVND (reference sequence). The CDR3 DNA is TGTGCCAGTAGTACAGGGATGGTTGAGCAGTTCTTC. Its protein product is CASSTGMVEQFF.

This clonotype was found a few times. The chain combines TRBV4-2 with TRBJ1-1; no clear D. This CDR3 region has 14 residues. V lost 3 bases and J lost 7, with 15 bases in between. In germline, CDR1 is LGHNA, CDR2 YNFKEQ. Written as DNA, the CDR3 is TGTGCCAGCAGCCAGGGGTTCGCTGCGAATGAAGCTTTCTTT. It codes for CASSQGFAANEAFF.

The chain employs TRBV11-2 and TRBJ2-5; D is ambiguous. The CDR3 consists of 14 residues. The germline V gene has CDR1 SGHAT and CDR2 FQNNGV. Trimming left V 5 bases short and J 5 bases short, with 15 bases between. CDR3 nucleotides: TGTGCCAGCAGCCCACCCAGACACCGGGAGACCCAGTACTTC. It codes for CASSPPRHRETQYF.

The chain links TRBV19 to TRBJ1-5, with D uncertain. Germline CDR1 LNHDA, CDR2 SQIVND (reference sequence). The CDR3 runs to 12 residues. V was shortened by 5 bases and J by 6 bases, with 8 bases between the two germline ends. The CDR3 nucleotides are TGTGCCAGTAGTTCGTCGGGTCAGCCCCAGCATTTT. Translating it yields CASSSSGQPQHF.

This clonotype was recorded at least ten times. This rearrangement joins TRBV6-6 to TRBJ2-5; D unresolved. Germline CDR1 is MNHNY and CDR2 is SVGAGI (reference sequence). Trimming left V 2 bases short and J 5 bases short, with 21 bases between. This CDR3 has 17 residues. DNA of the CDR3: TGTGCCAGCAGTTACGGGATTGGGGTTTACCCCGAGGAGACCCAGTACTTC. Translation gives CASSYGIGVYPEETQYF.

A word on this clonotype: This may be a read error, as it is one base from a much larger clone. The chain joins TRBV4-1 to TRBJ2-3; TRBD2 is a possible D gene (5 bases). CDR1 MGHRA and CDR2 YSYEKL come from the germline V gene. Trimming took off 3 bases at V and 4 bases at J, with 11 bases between the two ends. The CDR3 runs 14 residues. The CDR3 here is CASSHKLDADTQYF. The CDR3 nucleotides read TGCGCCAGCAGCCATAAACTAGACGCAGATACGCAGTATTTT.

A few counts support this clonotype. V is TRBV4-3 and J is TRBJ1-2; D may be TRBD1 (5 bases). This CDR3 has 12 residues. Looked up from germline, CDR1 is LGHNA and CDR2 is YSLEER. The V gene lost 4 bases and the J gene lost 7 bases, with 10 bases spanning the gap. The CDR3 DNA reads TGCGCCAGCAGCCCCGGGAGGGGTGGCTACACCTTC. Amino acids: CASSPGRGGYTF.